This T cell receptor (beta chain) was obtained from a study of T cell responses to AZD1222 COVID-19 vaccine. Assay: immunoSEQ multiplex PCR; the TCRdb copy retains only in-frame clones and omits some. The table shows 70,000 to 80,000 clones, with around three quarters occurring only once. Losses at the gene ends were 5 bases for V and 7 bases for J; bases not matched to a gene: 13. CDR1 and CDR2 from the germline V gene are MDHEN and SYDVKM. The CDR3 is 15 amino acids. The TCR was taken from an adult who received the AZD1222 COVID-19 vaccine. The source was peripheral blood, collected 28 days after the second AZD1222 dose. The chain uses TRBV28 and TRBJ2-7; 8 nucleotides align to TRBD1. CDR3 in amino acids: CASSRLPTGVGEQYF. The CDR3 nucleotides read TGTGCCAGCAGTCGCCTCCCGACAGGGGTGGGGGAGCAGTACTTC.